The 14 T cell receptor beta chains listed next were all sequenced from one sample in a study of PD-1 blockade in classical Hodgkin lymphoma. Assay: immunoSEQ multiplex PCR; the TCRdb copy retains only in-frame clones and omits some. This sample has roughly 7,700 clones; roughly 90% occur once, and the top ten carry more than 1.5%. With no exception, relapse followed autologous stem cell transplantation in all patients, and brentuximab vedotin exposure varied. Magnetic negative selection was used to purify CD4+ T cells from PBMCs that had been thawed. The sequenced sample was CD4+ T cells from blood, obtained at baseline. The receptor source for this set is a human donor with classical Hodgkin lymphoma.

The CDR3 DNA follows: TGCGCCAGCAGCCCCCGGGACAGTAATGAAAAACTGTTTTTT. Residues: CASSPRDSNEKLFF. V usage is TRBV5-1 and J usage is TRBJ1-4; TRBD1 aligns across 7 bases. The V gene's germline CDR1 is SGHRS and CDR2 YFSETQ. Trimming took 4 bases from V and 4 from J; bases not matched to a gene: 4. There are 14 residues in the CDR3.

The chain recombines TRBV4-1 with TRBJ2-3, with no clear D. CDR3 size: 15 residues. V shed 0 bases and J shed 2 bases, with 9 bases lying between them. In germline, CDR1 is MGHRA, CDR2 YSYEKL. CDR3 nucleotides: TGCGCCAGCAGCCAAGAGTCACACAACACAGATACGCAGTATTTT. It encodes CASSQESHNTDTQYF.

The genes are TRBV7-2 and TRBJ2-7, with 11 bases that match TRBD1. V was clipped by 6 bases and J by 2 bases; unmatched bases: 6. This CDR3 contains 15 residues. Germline V gene sequence: CDR1 SGHTA, CDR2 FQGNSA. The CDR3 protein is CASSPWGQGAYEQYF. Here the CDR3 DNA reads TGTGCCAGCAGTCCCTGGGGACAGGGGGCCTACGAGCAGTACTTC.

J is TRBJ2-7 and V is TRBV15; 13 bases are shared with TRBD2. Germline V gene data show CDR1 as LNHNV and CDR2 as YYDKDF (reference sequence). The CDR3 has 16 amino acids. Unmatched junction bases numbered 7, after V lost 3 bases and J lost 5 bases. The CDR3 DNA reads as TGTGCCACCAGCAGGGGACTAGCGGGGTCCTGGGACGAGCAGTACTTC. Its translation is CATSRGLAGSWDEQYF.

This clone was recorded a few times. V usage is TRBV5-1 and J usage is TRBJ1-2, with D unresolved. V was trimmed by 7 bases and J by 0 bases, leaving 13 bases between them. CDR1 SGHRS and CDR2 YFSETQ come from the germline V gene. CDR3 size: 14 residues. In DNA form, the CDR3 reads TGCGCCAGCGCCGAGGGAATAGCTAACTATGGCTACACCTTC. Translation: CASAEGIANYGYTF.

The J gene is TRBJ2-1, the V gene TRBV7-9, with D unresolved. Trimming took 3 bases from V and 16 from J, leaving 13 bases between them. CDR1 and CDR2 (germline): SEHNR, FQNEAQ (reference sequence). The CDR3 runs to 11 residues. In DNA, the CDR3 is TGTGCCAGCAGCTTGATGGGTAGTGAATTCTTC. Residues: CASSLMGSEFF.

The chain recombines TRBV30 with TRBJ1-6, with 8 bases fitting TRBD1. Germline CDR1 reads GTSNPN; CDR2 reads SVGIG (reference sequence). V shed 1 base and J 7 bases; nucleotides not matched to a gene: 3. This CDR3 spans 14 amino acids. CDR3 protein: CAWSAGGGNSPLHF. For the CDR3, the DNA is TGTGCCTGGAGTGCAGGGGGCGGGAATTCACCCCTCCACTTT.

The chain carries TRBV7-9 and TRBJ2-3; 7 positions match TRBD2. V shed 1 base and J 11 bases; nucleotides not matched to a gene: 15. This CDR3 is built from 16 residues. From germline, CDR1 is SEHNR and CDR2 FQNEAQ (reference sequence). In DNA form, the CDR3 reads TGTGCCAGCAGCTTAGATTGGGACTACCCGTCTCGGGGGCAGTATTTT. This codes for CASSLDWDYPSRGQYF. The entire variable domain, with the rest obtained from reference TRBV7-9 and TRBJ2-3, is as follows: DTGVSQNPRHKITKRGQNVTFRCDPISEHNRLYWYRQTLGQGPEFLTYFQNEAQLEKSRLLSDRFSAERPKGSFSTLEIQRTEQGDSAMYLCASSLDWDYPSRGQYFGPGTRLTVL.

The V call is TRBV6-4, the J call TRBJ1-2; TRBD1 might be the D (5 bases). The V end was cut by 5 bases, the J end by 7 bases, with 14 bases between. The CDR3 is 13 amino acids. Germline V lookup: CDR1 MRHNA, CDR2 SNTAGT. As DNA, the CDR3 is TGTGCCAGCAGTACCTCCCGTCAGGGTGGCTACACCTTC. Translating gives CASSTSRQGGYTF.

This chain joins TRBV4-3 and TRBJ1-6; D not resolved. From germline, CDR1 is LGHNA and CDR2 YSLEER. The CDR3 contains 17 residues. V lost 0 bases and J lost 0, with 9 bases in between. CDR3 nucleotide sequence: TGCGCCAGCAGCCAAGATGTTCTCCCCTCCTATAATTCACCCCTCCACTTT. It is translated as CASSQDVLPSYNSPLHF.

Remarks on this clone: Because the CDR3 is missing its conserved closing phenylalanine or tryptophan, this is likely a read error. No DNA is shown, since the ends of the CDR3 on it are uncertain; the CDR3 is the one TCRdb lists. The rearrangement links TRBV7-3 to TRBJ2-7. Counting both end residues, the CDR3 totals 13 amino acids. Germline-derived CDR1 and CDR2 are SGHTA and FQGTGA. CDR3 protein: CASSPSSGLTPFN.

This clone occurred once. The V gene is TRBV6-6, the J gene TRBJ1-2; unclear D gene. The germline CDR1 and CDR2 sequences are MNHNY and SVGAGI (reference sequence). The CDR3 extends over 14 amino acids. Trimming pared 6 bases from V and 4 bases from J, leaving 15 bases between. CDR3 coding DNA: TGTGCCAGCAGGACCCCCGGGGAGGGCTATGGCTACACCTTC. Residues: CASRTPGEGYGYTF.

This clone was recorded a few times. The chain links TRBV29-1 to TRBJ1-1; weak D call: TRBD1 (6 bases). The length of the CDR3 is 13 residues. Trimming took 7 bases from V and 2 from J, leaving 14 bases between them. CDR1 and CDR2 (germline): SQVTM, ANQGSEA. Here the CDR3 DNA reads TGCAGCGCCAACAGGGCCGGAAACACTGAAGCTTTCTTT. Translated: CSANRAGNTEAFF. Full variable domain (remainder filled in from reference TRBV29-1 and TRBJ1-1): SAVISQKPSRDICQRGTSLTIQCQVDSQVTMMFWYRQQPGQSLTLIATANQGSEATYESGFVIDKFPISRPNLTFSTLTVSNMSPEDSSIYLCSANRAGNTEAFFGQGTRLTVV.

This clone was detected only once. CDR3 residues: CASSSLSSEADTQYF. For the CDR3, the DNA is TGTGCCAGCAGCTCCCTCTCCTCCGAGGCAGATACGCAGTATTTT. V is TRBV11-2 and J is TRBJ2-3; D not resolved. Trimming shortened V by 4 bases and J by 4 bases, and 15 bases separated the two germline ends. The germline gives CDR1 SGHAT, CDR2 FQNNGV. The length of the CDR3 is 15 residues.